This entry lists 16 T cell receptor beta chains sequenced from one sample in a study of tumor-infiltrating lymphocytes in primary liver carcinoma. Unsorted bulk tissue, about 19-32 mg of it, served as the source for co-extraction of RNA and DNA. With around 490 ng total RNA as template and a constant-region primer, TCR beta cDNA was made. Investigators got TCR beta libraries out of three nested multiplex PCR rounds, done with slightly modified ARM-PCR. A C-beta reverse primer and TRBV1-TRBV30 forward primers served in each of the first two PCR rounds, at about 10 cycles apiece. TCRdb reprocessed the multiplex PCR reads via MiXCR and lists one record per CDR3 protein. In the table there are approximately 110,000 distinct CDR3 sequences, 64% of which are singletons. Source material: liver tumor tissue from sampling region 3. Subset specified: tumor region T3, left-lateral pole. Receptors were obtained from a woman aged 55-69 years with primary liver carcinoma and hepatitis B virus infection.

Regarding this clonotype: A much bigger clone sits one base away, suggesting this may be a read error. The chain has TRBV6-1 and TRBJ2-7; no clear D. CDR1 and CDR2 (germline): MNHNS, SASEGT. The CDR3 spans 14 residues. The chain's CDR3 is CPSSRAGVTYEQYF. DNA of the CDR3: TGTCCCAGCAGTCGGGCAGGTGTAACCTACGAGCAGTACTTC.

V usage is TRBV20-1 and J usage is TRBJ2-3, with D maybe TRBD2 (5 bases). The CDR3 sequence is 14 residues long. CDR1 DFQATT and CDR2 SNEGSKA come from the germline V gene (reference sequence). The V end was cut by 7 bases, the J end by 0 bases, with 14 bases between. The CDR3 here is CSGPGGGSTDTQYF. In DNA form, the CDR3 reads TGCAGTGGACCTGGAGGCGGGAGCACAGATACGCAGTATTTT.

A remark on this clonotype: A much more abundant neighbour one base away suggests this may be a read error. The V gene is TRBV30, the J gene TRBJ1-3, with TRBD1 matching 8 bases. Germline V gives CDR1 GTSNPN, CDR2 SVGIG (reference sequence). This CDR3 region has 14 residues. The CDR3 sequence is CAWRVGTGGNTMYF. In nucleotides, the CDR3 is TGTGCCTGGAGGGTCGGGACAGGTGGAAACACCATGTATTTT.

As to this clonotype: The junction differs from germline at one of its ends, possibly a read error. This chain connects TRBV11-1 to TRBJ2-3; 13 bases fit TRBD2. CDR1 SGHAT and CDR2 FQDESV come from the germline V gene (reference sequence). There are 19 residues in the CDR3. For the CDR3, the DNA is TGTGCCAGCTGCTTAAGGGTCCCTACTAGCGGGAGGGCGACAGATATGCAGTATTTT. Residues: CASCLRVPTSGRATDMQYF.

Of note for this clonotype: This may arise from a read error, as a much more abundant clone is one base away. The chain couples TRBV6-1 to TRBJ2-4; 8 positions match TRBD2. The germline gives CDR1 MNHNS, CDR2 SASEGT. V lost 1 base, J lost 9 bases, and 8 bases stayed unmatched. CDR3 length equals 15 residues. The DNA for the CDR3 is TGTGCCAGCAGTGAAGGGTTAGCGGGGACCAGCATTCAGTACTTC. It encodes CASSEGLAGTSIQYF.

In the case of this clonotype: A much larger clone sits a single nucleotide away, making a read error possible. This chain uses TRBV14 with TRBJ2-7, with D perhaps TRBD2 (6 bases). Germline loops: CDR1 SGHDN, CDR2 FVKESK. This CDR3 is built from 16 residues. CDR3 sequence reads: CAGSQGGLDGTYEQYF. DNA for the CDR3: TGTGCCGGCAGCCAGGGAGGCCTCGATGGGACCTACGAGCAGTACTTC.

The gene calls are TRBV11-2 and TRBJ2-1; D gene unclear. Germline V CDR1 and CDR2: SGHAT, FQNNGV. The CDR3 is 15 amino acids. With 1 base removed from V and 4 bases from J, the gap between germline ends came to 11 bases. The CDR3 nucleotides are TGTGCCAGCAGCTTAGCGCCTAGTCCTTACAATGAGCAGTTCTTC. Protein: CASSLAPSPYNEQFF.

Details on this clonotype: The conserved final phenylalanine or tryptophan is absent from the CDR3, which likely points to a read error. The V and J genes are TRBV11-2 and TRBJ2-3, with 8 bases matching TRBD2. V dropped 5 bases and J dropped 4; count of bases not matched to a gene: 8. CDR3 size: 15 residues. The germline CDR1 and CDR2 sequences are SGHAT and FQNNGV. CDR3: CASSPELADPDTQYL. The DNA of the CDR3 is TGTGCCAGCAGCCCTGAACTAGCGGACCCAGATACGCAGTATTTG.

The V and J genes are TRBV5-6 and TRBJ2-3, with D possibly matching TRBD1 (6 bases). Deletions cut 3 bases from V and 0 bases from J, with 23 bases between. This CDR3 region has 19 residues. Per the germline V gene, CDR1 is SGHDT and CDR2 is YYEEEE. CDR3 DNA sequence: TGTGCCAGCAGCTATCAACAGGGCGTGGGCCAAACTAGCACAGATACGCAGTATTTT. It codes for CASSYQQGVGQTSTDTQYF.

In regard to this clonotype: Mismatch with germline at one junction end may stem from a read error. CDR3 nucleotide sequence: TGTACCAACAGCTTACACCCGAACACCTGGGAGCTGTTTTTT. Protein sequence: CTNSLHPNTWELFF. This chain joins TRBV11-2 and TRBJ2-2; D is unresolved. The CDR3 contains 14 residues. The germline gives CDR1 SGHAT, CDR2 FQNNGV.

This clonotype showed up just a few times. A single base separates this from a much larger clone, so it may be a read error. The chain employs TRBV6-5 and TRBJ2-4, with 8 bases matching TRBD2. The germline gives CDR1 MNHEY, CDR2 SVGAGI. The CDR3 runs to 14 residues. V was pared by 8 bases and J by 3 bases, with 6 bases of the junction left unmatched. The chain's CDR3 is CASRVGRVKNIQYF. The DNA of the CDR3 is TGTGCCAGCCGGGTCGGGAGGGTCAAAAACATTCAGTACTTC.

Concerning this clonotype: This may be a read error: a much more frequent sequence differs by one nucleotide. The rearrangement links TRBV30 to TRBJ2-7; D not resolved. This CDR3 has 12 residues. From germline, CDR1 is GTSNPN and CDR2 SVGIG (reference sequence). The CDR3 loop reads CTWSRTGYEQYF. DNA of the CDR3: TGTACCTGGAGTAGGACGGGCTACGAGCAGTACTTC.

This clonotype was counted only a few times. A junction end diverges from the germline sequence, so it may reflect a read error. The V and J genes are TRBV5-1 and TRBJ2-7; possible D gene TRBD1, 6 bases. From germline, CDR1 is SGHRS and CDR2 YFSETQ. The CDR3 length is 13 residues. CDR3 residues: CASSLVRGYKQYF. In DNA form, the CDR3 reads TGCGCCAGCAGCTTGGTCAGGGGCTACAAGCAGTACTTC.

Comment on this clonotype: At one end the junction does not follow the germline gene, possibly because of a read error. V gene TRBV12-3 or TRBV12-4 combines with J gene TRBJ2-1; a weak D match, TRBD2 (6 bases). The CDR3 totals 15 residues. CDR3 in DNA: TGTGCCAGCAGTTCGGCCCTAGCGACAGTCAATGAGCTGTTCTTC. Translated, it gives CASSSALATVNELFF.

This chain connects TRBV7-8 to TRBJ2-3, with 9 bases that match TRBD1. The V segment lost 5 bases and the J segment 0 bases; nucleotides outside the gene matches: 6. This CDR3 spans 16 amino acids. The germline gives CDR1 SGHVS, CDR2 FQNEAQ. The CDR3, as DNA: TGTGCCAGCAGCGTCCGGACAGGGGCTAGCACAGATACGCAGTATTTT. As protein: CASSVRTGASTDTQYF.

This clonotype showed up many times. This CDR3 is CASSLQQGSSSYEQYF. CDR3 bases: TGTGCCAGCAGTTTACAGCAGGGGTCGAGCTCCTACGAGCAGTACTTC. The V and J genes are TRBV12-3 or TRBV12-4 and TRBJ2-7; weak D call: TRBD1 (6 bases). The CDR3 consists of 16 residues. Trimming stripped 2 bases from V and 0 bases from J, with 14 bases between.